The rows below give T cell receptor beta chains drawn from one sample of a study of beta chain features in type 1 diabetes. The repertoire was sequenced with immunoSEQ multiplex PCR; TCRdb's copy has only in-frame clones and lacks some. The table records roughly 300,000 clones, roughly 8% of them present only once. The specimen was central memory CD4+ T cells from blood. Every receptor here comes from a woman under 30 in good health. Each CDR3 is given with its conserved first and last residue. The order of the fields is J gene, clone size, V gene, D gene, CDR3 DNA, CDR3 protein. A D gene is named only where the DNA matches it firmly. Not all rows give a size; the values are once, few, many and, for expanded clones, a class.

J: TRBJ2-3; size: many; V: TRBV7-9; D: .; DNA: TGTGCCAGCAGCTTACTAGGGGCTAGCACAGATACGCAGTATTTT; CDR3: CASSLLGASTDTQYF
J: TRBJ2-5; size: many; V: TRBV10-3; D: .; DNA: TGTGCCATCAGCCAAACACAAACAGAGACCCAGTACTTC; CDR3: CAISQTQTETQYF
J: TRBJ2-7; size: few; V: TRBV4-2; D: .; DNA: TGTGCCAGCAGCCAAGATGTCCAGGTCTCCTACGAGCAGTACTTC; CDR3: CASSQDVQVSYEQYF
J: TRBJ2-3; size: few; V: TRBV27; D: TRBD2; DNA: TGTGCCAGCAGTCCATCGTTCGGGAGGGTCACAGATACGCAGTATTTT; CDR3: CASSPSFGRVTDTQYF
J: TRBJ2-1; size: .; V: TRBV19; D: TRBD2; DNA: TGTGCCAGTAGTATTCGGGCTAGCGGGAGAGCAAATGAGCAGTTCTTC; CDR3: CASSIRASGRANEQFF
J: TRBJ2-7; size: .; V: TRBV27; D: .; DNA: TGTGCCAGCAGTTTATCCCCCAGATCGCCCTACGAGCAGTACTTC; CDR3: CASSLSPRSPYEQYF
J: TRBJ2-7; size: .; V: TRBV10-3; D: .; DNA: TGTGCCATCAGTGAGTCGAGGGGGGCCTACGAGCAGTACTTC; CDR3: CAISESRGAYEQYF
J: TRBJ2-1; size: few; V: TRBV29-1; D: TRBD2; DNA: TGCAGCGTACCACTAGCGGGAGTTGAGCAGTTCTTC; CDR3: CSVPLAGVEQFF
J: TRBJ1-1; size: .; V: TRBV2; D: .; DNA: TGTGCCAGCAGCCTCCAGGGGAACACTGAAGCTTTCTTT; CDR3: CASSLQGNTEAFF
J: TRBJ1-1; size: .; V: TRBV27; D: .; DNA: TGTGCCAGCAGATCTTATTCCGGGCCCGCCGCCATAATGATTACTGAAGCTTTCTTT; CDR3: CASRSYSGPAAIMITEAFF
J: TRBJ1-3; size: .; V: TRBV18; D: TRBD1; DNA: TGTGCCAGCTCACTCGATGGACAGGGCCGAAACACCATATATTTT; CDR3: CASSLDGQGRNTIYF
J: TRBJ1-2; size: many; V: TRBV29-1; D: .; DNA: TGCAGCGTAAGGTCCCCCGGCTACACCTTC; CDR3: CSVRSPGYTF
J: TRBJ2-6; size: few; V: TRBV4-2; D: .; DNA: TGTGCCAGCAGCCTCGTACCGATGAACCGAGCTGGGGCCAACGTCCTGACTTTC; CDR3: CASSLVPMNRAGANVLTF
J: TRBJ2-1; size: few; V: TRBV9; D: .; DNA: TGTGCCAGCAGCGTCGGCCCACGGGGTTCCGATGAGCAGTTCTTC; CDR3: CASSVGPRGSDEQFF
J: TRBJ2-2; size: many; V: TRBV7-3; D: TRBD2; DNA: TGTGCCAGCAGCTTAAGGCCTAGCGGGTCCACCGGGGAGCTGTTTTTT; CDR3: CASSLRPSGSTGELFF
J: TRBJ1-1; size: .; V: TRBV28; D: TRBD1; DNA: TGTGCCAGCAATACTCTCGACAGGGGGCGGACTGAAGCTTTCTTT; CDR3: CASNTLDRGRTEAFF
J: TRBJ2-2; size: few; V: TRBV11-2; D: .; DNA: TGTGCCAGCAGCTTATTCGTGGGGCAGGTCGGGGAGCTGTTTTTT; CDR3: CASSLFVGQVGELFF
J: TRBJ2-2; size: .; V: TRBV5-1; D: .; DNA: TGCGCCAGCAGACTAGATACCGGGGAGCTGTTTTTT; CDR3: CASRLDTGELFF
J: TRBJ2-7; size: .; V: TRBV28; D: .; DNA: TGTGCCAGCAGCCCGCTGGACGGGACGGACGAGCAGTACTTC; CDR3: CASSPLDGTDEQYF
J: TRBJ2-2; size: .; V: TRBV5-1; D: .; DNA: TGCGCCAGCAGCTCCGGAGGGTCTGCCGGGGAGCTGTTTTTT; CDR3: CASSSGGSAGELFF
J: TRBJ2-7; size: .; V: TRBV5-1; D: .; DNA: TGCGCCAGCAGCTTGGGCAGTCTCGGCGAGCAGTACTTC; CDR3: CASSLGSLGEQYF
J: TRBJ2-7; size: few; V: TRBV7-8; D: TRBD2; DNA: TGTGCCAGCAGCAAACCGGGACTAAGCTCCTACGAGCAGTACTTC; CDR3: CASSKPGLSSYEQYF
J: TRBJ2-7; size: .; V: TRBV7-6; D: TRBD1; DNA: TGTGCCAGCAGCCTGGGACAGGCGAGCTCCTACGAGCAGTACTTC; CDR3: CASSLGQASSYEQYF
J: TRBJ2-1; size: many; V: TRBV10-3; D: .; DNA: TGTGCCATCAGGGGAGATCCGCAGGCCAATGAGCAGTTCTTC; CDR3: CAIRGDPQANEQFF
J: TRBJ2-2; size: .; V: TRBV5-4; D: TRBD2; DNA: TGTGCCAGCAGCTCCGGCGGGGGGAGCGGGGAGCTGTTTTTT; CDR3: CASSSGGGSGELFF
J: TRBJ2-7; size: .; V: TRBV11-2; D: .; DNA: TGTGCCAGCAGCTTAGGGGGGCGCCCCTACGAGCAGTACTTC; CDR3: CASSLGGRPYEQYF
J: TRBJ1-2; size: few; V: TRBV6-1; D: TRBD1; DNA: TGTGCCAGCAGTGTGACAGGGGGTTTGAATGGCTACACCTTC; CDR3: CASSVTGGLNGYTF
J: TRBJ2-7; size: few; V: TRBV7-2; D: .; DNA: TGTGCCAGCAGCTTAGAGGGCCAGGGGAGCTCCTACGAGCAGTACTTC; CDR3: CASSLEGQGSSYEQYF
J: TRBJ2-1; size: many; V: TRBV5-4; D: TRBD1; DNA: TGTGCCAGCAGTCCATCTATGGGACAGAGATACAATGAGCAGTTCTTC; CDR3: CASSPSMGQRYNEQFF
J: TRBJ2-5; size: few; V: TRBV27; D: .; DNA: TGTGCCAGCAGTTTATATGAGGGCCAAGAGACCCAGTACTTC; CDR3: CASSLYEGQETQYF
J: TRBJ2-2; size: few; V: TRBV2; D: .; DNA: TGTGCCAGCAGAGACCAGGGGCACGGGGAGCTGTTTTTT; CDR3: CASRDQGHGELFF
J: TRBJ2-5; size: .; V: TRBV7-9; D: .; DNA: TGTGCCAGCAGCTTAGAGAAAGGGTGGGAGACCCAGTACTTC; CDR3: CASSLEKGWETQYF
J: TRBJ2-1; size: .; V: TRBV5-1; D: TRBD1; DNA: TGCGCCAGCAGCTTGGGATCGGACAGGGTCTACAATGAGCAGTTCTTC; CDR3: CASSLGSDRVYNEQFF
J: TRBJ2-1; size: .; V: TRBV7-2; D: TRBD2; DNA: TGTGCCAGCAGCCGGTCCGGGACTAGTGTCGGGCAGTTCTTC; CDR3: CASSRSGTSVGQFF
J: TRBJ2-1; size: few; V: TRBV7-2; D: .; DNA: TGTGCCAGCAGCTCGCCGCAAAGCTCCTACAATGAGCAGTTCTTC; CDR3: CASSSPQSSYNEQFF
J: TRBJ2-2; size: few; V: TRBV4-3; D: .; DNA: TGCGCCAGCAGCCAAGATAGGGGCGGAGACAACACCGGGGAGCTGTTTTTT; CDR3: CASSQDRGGDNTGELFF